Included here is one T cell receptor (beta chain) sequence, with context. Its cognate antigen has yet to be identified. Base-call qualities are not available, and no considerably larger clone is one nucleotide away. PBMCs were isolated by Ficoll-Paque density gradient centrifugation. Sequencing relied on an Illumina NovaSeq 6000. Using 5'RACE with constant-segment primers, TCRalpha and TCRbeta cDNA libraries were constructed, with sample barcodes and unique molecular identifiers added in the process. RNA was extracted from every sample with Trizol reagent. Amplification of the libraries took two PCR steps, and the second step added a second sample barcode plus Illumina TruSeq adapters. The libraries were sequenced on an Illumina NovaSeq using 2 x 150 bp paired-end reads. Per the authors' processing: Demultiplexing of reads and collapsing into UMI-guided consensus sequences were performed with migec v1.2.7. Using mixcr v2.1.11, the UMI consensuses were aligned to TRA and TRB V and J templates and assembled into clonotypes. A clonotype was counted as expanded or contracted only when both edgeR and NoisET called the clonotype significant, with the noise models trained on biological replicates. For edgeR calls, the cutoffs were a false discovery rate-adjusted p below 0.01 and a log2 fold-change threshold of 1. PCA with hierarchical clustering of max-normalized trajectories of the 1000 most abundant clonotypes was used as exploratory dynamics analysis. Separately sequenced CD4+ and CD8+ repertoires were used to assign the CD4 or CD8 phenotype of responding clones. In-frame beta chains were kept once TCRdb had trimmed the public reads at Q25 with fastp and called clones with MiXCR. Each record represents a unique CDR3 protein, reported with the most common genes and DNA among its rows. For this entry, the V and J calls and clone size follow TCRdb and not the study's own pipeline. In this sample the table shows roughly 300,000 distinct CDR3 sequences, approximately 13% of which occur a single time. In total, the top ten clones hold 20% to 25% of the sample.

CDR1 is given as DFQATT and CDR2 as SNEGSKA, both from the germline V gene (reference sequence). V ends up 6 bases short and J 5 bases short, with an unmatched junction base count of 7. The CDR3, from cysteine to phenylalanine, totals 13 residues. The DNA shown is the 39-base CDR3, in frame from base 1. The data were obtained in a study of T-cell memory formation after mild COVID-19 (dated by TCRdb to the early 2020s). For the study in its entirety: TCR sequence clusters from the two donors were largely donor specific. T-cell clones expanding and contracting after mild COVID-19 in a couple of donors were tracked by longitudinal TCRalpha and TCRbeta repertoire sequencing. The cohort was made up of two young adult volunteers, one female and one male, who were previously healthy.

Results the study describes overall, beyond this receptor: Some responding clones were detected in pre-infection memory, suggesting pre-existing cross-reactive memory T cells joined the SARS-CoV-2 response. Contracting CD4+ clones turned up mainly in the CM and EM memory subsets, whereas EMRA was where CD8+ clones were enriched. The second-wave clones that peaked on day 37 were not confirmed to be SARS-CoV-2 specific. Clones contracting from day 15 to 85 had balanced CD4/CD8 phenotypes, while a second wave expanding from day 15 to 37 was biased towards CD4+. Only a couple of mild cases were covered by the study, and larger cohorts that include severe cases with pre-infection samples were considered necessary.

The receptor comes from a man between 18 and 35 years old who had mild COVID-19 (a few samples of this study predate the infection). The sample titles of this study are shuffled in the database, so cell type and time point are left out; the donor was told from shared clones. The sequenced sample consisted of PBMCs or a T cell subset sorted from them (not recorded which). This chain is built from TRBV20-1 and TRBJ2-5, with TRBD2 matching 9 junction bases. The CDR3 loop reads CSAAGGFTETQYF. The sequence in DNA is TGCAGTGCAGCGGGGGGCTTTACGGAGACCCAGTACTTC.